The present entry profiles one T cell receptor (beta chain) with its context. The target antigen is unknown. These data are taken from a study of T cell responses to AZD1222 COVID-19 vaccine. Overall study results and limits: The CD4 TCRs associated with vaccination extended across spike and predominated at 160-218 and 743-854. Only a handful of AZD1222 recipients, several in all, had baseline seropositivity. Clonal diversity was possibly underestimated, and the donors were mostly white British, with more females.

The CDR3 is 14 residues long. CDR1 is LNHDA and CDR2 is SQIVND in the germline V gene (reference sequence). V shed 4 bases, J shed 7 bases, and the junction held 8 bases outside the gene matches. The study pooled second doses at about 4 or about 12 weeks. Generated by immunoSEQ multiplex PCR, the TCRdb table keeps only in-frame clones and is missing some. The data contain about 120,000 clones, 90% to 95% of them singletons. The material was peripheral blood, obtained 28 days after the second AZD1222 dose. This sequence joins TRBV19 and TRBJ2-5; 8 nucleotides line up with TRBD2. This receptor was taken from an adult who received the AZD1222 COVID-19 vaccine. The CDR3: CASSRKRESVTQYF. CDR3 in DNA: TGTGCCAGTAGTAGGAAGCGGGAGAGCGTGACCCAGTACTTC. Looking up the rest from reference TRBV19 and TRBJ2-5 gives the full variable domain: DGGITQSPKYLFRKEGQNVTLSCEQNLNHDAMYWYRQDPGQGLRLIYYSQIVNDFQKGDIAEGYSVSREKKESFPLTVTSAQKNPTAFYLCASSRKRESVTQYFGPGTRLLVL.